The 19 T cell receptor beta chains below were found in one sample sequenced in a study of T cells in Graves' hyperthyroidism and ophthalmopathy (dated by TCRdb to between 2018 and 2020). Libraries came from multiplex PCR. Sequencing took place on an Illumina HiSeq 2000. The TCR beta CDR3 regions were amplified from the RNA transcripts. A first-round RT-PCR of the TCR CDR3 used the HTBI primer set with the Qiagen OneStep RT-PCR kit. TCRdb cleaned the public reads at Q25 with fastp, built clones with MiXCR and kept in-frame beta chains. Each entry is one CDR3 protein sequence, shown with its most common DNA and genes. The sample includes 730,000 or so distinct CDR3 sequences, with over 15% observed a single time. Roughly 17% of the sample rests with the top ten. The sample taken for sequencing was blood. These receptors came from a woman between 50 and 59 years old with Graves' hyperthyroidism that later progressed to Graves' ophthalmopathy.

This clonotype was counted ten times or more. The V call is TRBV5-1, the J call TRBJ2-1; unclear D gene. Looked up from germline, CDR1 is SGHRS and CDR2 is YFSETQ. The CDR3 runs 13 residues. V lost 0 bases and J 6 bases, leaving 7 bases between the germline ends. The CDR3 sequence: CASSLVGINEQFF. The CDR3 nucleotides are TGCGCCAGCAGCTTGGTGGGCATCAATGAGCAGTTCTTC.

The V call is TRBV27, the J call TRBJ1-1, with 7 bases lining up with TRBD1. Trimming removed 9 bases from V and 8 bases from J; junction bases left unmatched: 15. The germline gives CDR1 MNHEY, CDR2 SMNVEV (reference sequence). This CDR3 contains 14 residues. CDR3 residues: CARTSYRGGTEAFF. The CDR3 DNA reads TGTGCCAGGACCTCCTACAGGGGAGGAACAGAAGCTTTCTTT.

This clonotype showed up many times. V gene TRBV18 combines with J gene TRBJ1-4; the match to TRBD1 covers 7 bases. Germline V CDR1 and CDR2: KGHSH, LQKENI. The CDR3 length is 14 residues. With V trimmed by 6 bases and J by 7 bases, 8 bases remained unmatched. CDR3 in DNA: TGTGCCAGCTCCTGGACAGGAGAAAGTGAAAAACTGTTTTTT. Protein sequence: CASSWTGESEKLFF.

This clonotype was recorded many times. The rearrangement uses TRBV5-1 and TRBJ1-1; D might be TRBD1 (6 bases). CDR1 SGHRS and CDR2 YFSETQ come from the germline V gene. The CDR3 is 15 residues long. V was clipped by 4 bases and J by 1 base, with 14 bases between them. The CDR3 sequence is CASSDWGRGNTEAFF. As DNA, the CDR3 is TGCGCCAGCAGCGACTGGGGGCGAGGGAACACTGAAGCTTTCTTT.

This clonotype was counted between two and nine times. The chain is built from TRBV11-2 and TRBJ2-2; TRBD2 agrees at 7 bases. The ends lost 1 base at V and 6 bases at J; junction bases unmatched: 8. CDR1 is SGHAT and CDR2 is FQNNGV in the germline V gene. The CDR3 is made up of 16 amino acids. The CDR3 spells CASSLVGLAVPGELFF. The CDR3 DNA follows: TGTGCCAGCAGCTTAGTAGGCCTAGCGGTACCCGGGGAGCTGTTTTTT.

The chain employs TRBV18 and TRBJ1-6; maybe TRBD1 (5 bases). CDR1 is KGHSH and CDR2 is LQKENI in the germline V gene. Trimming removed 2 bases from V and 5 bases from J, with 7 bases in between. The CDR3 is made up of 14 amino acids. CDR3 DNA sequence: TGTGCCAGCTCACCAGACAGTGATAATTCACCCCTCCACTTT. It encodes CASSPDSDNSPLHF.

The chain uses TRBV6-4 and TRBJ1-2; D gene ambiguous. V lost 7 bases and J 2 bases, leaving 17 bases between the germline ends. Looked up from germline, CDR1 is MRHNA and CDR2 is SNTAGT. This CDR3 has 15 amino acids. CDR3: CASNPDPGLNYGYTF. In DNA, the CDR3 is TGTGCCAGCAATCCAGACCCGGGATTAAACTATGGCTACACCTTC.

In its sample, this clonotype was seen many times. The chain joins TRBV6-1 to TRBJ2-1, with a tentative D call TRBD1 (6 bases). Germline V CDR1 and CDR2: MNHNS, SASEGT. This CDR3 has 14 residues. V lost 7 bases to trimming and J lost 9 bases, with 19 bases between them. This CDR3 reads CASNKRDTAGEQFF. CDR3 coding DNA: TGTGCCAGCAACAAACGGGACACTGCAGGTGAGCAGTTCTTC.

A few counts support this clonotype. The V and J genes are TRBV5-1 and TRBJ2-3; 9 nucleotides match TRBD1. Germline CDR1 reads SGHRS; CDR2 reads YFSETQ. The CDR3 is 16 amino acids. The ends lost 2 bases at V and 6 bases at J; junction bases unmatched: 10. The chain's CDR3 is CASSFRPGQGSDTQYF. In DNA form, the CDR3 reads TGCGCCAGCAGCTTCCGCCCGGGACAGGGTAGCGATACGCAGTATTTT.

Notes on this clonotype: It may be a read error: a sequence one base away is much more abundant. The DNA for the CDR3 is TGTGCCATCAGTGAAGCAAACGAGATCTATGGCTACACCTTC. It translates to CAISEANEIYGYTF. V is TRBV10-3 and J is TRBJ1-2; no firm D call. V was clipped by 3 bases and J by 4 bases, with 12 bases between them. The CDR3 sequence is 14 residues long. The germline V gene has CDR1 ENHRY and CDR2 SYGVKD.

This clonotype was recorded many times. The chain is built from TRBV2 and TRBJ1-1; perhaps TRBD1 as D (6 bases). Trimming shortened V by 7 bases and J by 4 bases, and 16 bases separated the two germline ends. The CDR3 is 14 amino acids. Germline-derived CDR1 and CDR2 are SNHLY and FYNNEI. The CDR3 DNA reads TGTGCCAGCATCGGGGGGCGGTGGGGCACTGAAGCTTTCTTT. Translation gives CASIGGRWGTEAFF. Variable domain in full (rest from reference TRBV2 and TRBJ1-1): EPEVTQTPSHQVTQMGQEVILRCVPISNHLYFYWYRQILGQKVEFLVSFYNNEISEKSEIFDDQFSVERPDGSNFTLKIRSTKLEDSAMYFCASIGGRWGTEAFFGQGTRLTVV.

The V gene is TRBV6-2 or TRBV6-3, the J gene TRBJ1-1; the D gene is possibly TRBD1 (6 bases). Trimming removed 8 bases from V and 0 bases from J, with 19 bases in between. The CDR3 consists of 16 residues. Germline lookup yields CDR1 MNHEY and CDR2 SVGEGT. For the CDR3, the DNA is TGTGCCAGCCGAGTATCGGGGGGCAGTATGAACACTGAAGCTTTCTTT. Residues: CASRVSGGSMNTEAFF.

The table lists this clonotype with many counts. The chain is built from TRBV27 and TRBJ2-7; TRBD2 agrees at 8 bases. The CDR3 is 16 residues long. V shed 4 bases and J 7 bases; nucleotides not matched to a gene: 15. Germline loops: CDR1 MNHEY, CDR2 SMNVEV (reference sequence). CDR3 nucleotides: TGTGCCAGCAGTTCTGCCGGGCGCGGGGGGTTACGGGAGCAGTACTTC. Translating it yields CASSSAGRGGLREQYF.

This rearrangement joins TRBV7-9 to TRBJ1-2; D is uncertain. V was trimmed by 5 bases and J by 8 bases, leaving 24 bases between them. CDR3 length: 16 residues. Germline values: CDR1 SEHNR, CDR2 FQNEAQ (reference sequence). The CDR3 bases are TGTGCCAGCAGCCAACGAGGCCGCCGGGAAGGTGAGGGCTACACCTTC. Translating it yields CASSQRGRREGEGYTF. The full variable domain, its missing parts supplied by reference TRBV7-9 and TRBJ1-2, is DTGVSQNPRHKITKRGQNVTFRCDPISEHNRLYWYRQTLGQGPEFLTYFQNEAQLEKSRLLSDRFSAERPKGSFSTLEIQRTEQGDSAMYLCASSQRGRREGEGYTFGSGTRLTVV.

This clonotype was detected only once. This sequence joins TRBV6-1 and TRBJ2-6, with D hard to call. The CDR3 length is 16 residues. Trimming shortened V by 6 bases and J by 4 bases, and 16 bases separated the two germline ends. Germline CDR1 reads MNHNS; CDR2 reads SASEGT. The CDR3, as DNA: TGTGCCAGCAGCAGGCACGAAGAGGCAGGGGCCAACGTCCTGACTTTC. The encoded protein is CASSRHEEAGANVLTF.

This clonotype was picked up many times. The gene calls are TRBV3-1 and TRBJ1-1; D gene uncertain. The CDR3 length is 13 residues. V was pared by 2 bases and J by 1 base, with 5 bases between. The V gene's germline CDR1 is LGHDT and CDR2 YNNKEL (reference sequence). In DNA, the CDR3 is TGTGCCAGCAGCCAAACACAGAACACTGAAGCTTTCTTT. It translates to CASSQTQNTEAFF.

This clonotype has at least ten counts. The chain employs TRBV6-1 and TRBJ1-1; 7 bases are a match to TRBD1. V lost 6 bases, J lost 1 base, and 5 bases stayed unmatched. Germline CDR1 and CDR2: MNHNS and SASEGT. This CDR3 is built from 14 residues. CDR3: CASRPRDRNTEAFF. The CDR3 coding sequence is TGTGCCAGCAGACCCCGGGACAGGAACACTGAAGCTTTCTTT.

The table lists this clonotype with many counts. The chain has TRBV12-3 or TRBV12-4 and TRBJ1-2; 9 bases agree with TRBD1. The V gene end was trimmed by 7 bases and the J gene end by 8 bases; junction bases not matched to a gene: 5. The CDR3 extends over 12 amino acids. The CDR3 DNA sequence: TGTGCCAGCACCCGGACAGGGGCGGGCTACACCTTC. Translating it yields CASTRTGAGYTF.

The chain carries TRBV24-1 and TRBJ2-3; 8 bases are a match to TRBD2. This CDR3 contains 16 residues. Trimming cost V 3 bases and J 0 bases; bases outside gene matches: 4. Germline CDR1 reads KGHDR; CDR2 reads SFDVKD. As DNA, the CDR3 is TGTGCCACCAGTGATCACGGGGGGGCAAGCACAGATACGCAGTATTTT. Amino acids: CATSDHGGASTDTQYF.